The T cell receptor (beta chain) under discussion was sequenced for a study of blood T cell repertoires in COVID-19. In assigning cohorts, the study relied on participant-reported clinical history. Produced via immunoSEQ multiplex PCR; TCRdb's table is partial and in-frame only. The repertoire includes 250,000 to 400,000 clones, 85% of them detected once, and under 2% sits in the top ten. The receptor comes from a woman aged 25 to 39 who had been exposed to COVID-19. Sample: PBMCs or T cells enriched from blood (not recorded which).

CDR3 nucleotides: TGTGCCAGCAGCAAATCGGGCGGGCTGGGCTACACCTTC. This gives the protein CASSKSGGLGYTF. This chain links TRBV5-6 with TRBJ1-2; D unclear. Germline lookup yields CDR1 SGHDT and CDR2 YYEEEE. Trimming shortened V by 4 bases and J by 8 bases, and 15 bases separated the two germline ends. CDR3 length equals 13 residues.